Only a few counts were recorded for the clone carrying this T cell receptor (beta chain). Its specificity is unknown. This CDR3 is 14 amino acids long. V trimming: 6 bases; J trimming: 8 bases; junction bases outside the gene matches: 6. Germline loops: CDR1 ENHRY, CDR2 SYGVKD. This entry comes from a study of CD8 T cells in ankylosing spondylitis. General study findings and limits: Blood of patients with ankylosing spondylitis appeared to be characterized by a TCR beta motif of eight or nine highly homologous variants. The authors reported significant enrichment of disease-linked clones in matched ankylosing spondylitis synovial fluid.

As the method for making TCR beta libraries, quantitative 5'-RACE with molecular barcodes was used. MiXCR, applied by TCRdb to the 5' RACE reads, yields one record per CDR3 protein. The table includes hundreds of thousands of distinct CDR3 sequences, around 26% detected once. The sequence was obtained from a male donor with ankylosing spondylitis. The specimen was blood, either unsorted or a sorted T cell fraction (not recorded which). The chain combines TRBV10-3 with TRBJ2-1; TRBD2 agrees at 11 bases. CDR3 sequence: CAIRVAGGHYEQFF. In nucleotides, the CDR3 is TGTGCCATCAGGGTAGCGGGAGGGCACTATGAGCAGTTCTTC.